This TCR beta chain was profiled in a study of blood T cell repertoires in COVID-19. As for the study in general: Samples taken during acute and convalescent COVID-19 were collected in the United States, Italy and Spain.

TCRdb's copy holds only in-frame clones and misses some; the assay was immunoSEQ multiplex PCR. The table includes 190,000 or so clones, 94% detected once. The CDR3 has 14 residues. Germline V gene lookup returns CDR1 SNHLY and CDR2 FYNNEI. V lost 4 bases, J lost 4 bases, and 11 bases lay in between. Concerning this clone: Distinct nucleotide sequences in the sample also encode this CDR3.

This sequence originates from a man between 25 and 39 years old with COVID-19, enrolled during active disease. The J gene is TRBJ1-5, the V gene TRBV2, with D possibly matching TRBD1 (5 bases). The specimen sequenced was peripheral blood. The CDR3 bases are TGTGCCAGCAGTGGGCCTGGGGGGAATCAGCCCCAGCATTTT. Its translation: CASSGPGGNQPQHF.